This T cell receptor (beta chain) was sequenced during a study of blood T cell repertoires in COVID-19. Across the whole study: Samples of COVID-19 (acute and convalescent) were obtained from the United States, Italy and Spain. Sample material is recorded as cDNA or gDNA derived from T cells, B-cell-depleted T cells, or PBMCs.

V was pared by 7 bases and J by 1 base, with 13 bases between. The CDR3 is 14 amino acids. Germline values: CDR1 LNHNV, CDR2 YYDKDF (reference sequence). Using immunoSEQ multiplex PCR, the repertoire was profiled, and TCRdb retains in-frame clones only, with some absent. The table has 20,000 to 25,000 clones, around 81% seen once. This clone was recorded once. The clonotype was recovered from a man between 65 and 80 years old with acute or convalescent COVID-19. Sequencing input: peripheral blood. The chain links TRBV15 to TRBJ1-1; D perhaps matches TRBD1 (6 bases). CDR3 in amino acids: CATTPTGQNTEAFF. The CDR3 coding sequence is TGTGCCACCACCCCGACAGGACAGAACACTGAAGCTTTCTTT.